The clone carrying this T cell receptor (beta chain) is a singleton in its sample. Its antigen is currently unknown. The sample's time point: pre-treatment baseline. The sample belongs to a study of blood T cell dynamics during melanoma immunotherapy. Study-wide context: Metastatic melanoma patients received first-line pembrolizumab or nivolumab plus ipilimumab.

Generated by immunoSEQ multiplex PCR, the TCRdb table keeps only in-frame clones and is missing some. The repertoire holds approximately 9,700 clones, with about 87% as singletons. Study-level points and caveats: At W3, later disease-control patients showed bifurcated PBMC repertoire changes, unlike progressors.

This receptor was obtained from a human donor with melanoma. The starting material was blood, obtained from a patient treated with checkpoint blockade.

CDR3 sequence reads: CASRWSGRAGGYTF. The CDR3 DNA is TGTGCCAGCCGTTGGAGCGGCAGGGCGGGCGGCTACACCTTC. This chain uses TRBV28 with TRBJ1-2; D is possibly TRBD1 (5 bases). The CDR3 has 14 residues. Trimming removed 8 bases at V and 8 bases at J, with 21 bases between. Germline CDR1 is MDHEN and CDR2 is SYDVKM.